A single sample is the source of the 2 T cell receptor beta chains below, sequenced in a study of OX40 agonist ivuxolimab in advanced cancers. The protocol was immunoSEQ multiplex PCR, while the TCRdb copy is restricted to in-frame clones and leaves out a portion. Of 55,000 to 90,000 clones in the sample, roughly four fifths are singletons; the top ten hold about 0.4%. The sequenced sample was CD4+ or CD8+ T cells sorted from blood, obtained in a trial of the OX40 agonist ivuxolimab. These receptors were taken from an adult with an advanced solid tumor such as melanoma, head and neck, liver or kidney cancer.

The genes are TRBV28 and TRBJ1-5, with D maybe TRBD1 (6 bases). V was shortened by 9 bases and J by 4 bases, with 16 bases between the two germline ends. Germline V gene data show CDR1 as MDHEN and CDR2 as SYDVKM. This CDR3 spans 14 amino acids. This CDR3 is CASHKGTRNQPQHF. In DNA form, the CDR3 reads TGTGCCAGTCACAAAGGGACAAGAAATCAGCCCCAGCATTTT.

The CDR3 nucleotides are TGTGCCAGCAGTCTCGGGACAGTTAACAATGAGCAGTTCTTC. Translation gives CASSLGTVNNEQFF. The chain carries TRBV2 and TRBJ2-1; 7 bases agree with TRBD1. Per germline, CDR1 SNHLY and CDR2 FYNNEI. V lost 5 bases and J lost 5; bases outside the gene matches: 6. The CDR3 length is 14 residues.